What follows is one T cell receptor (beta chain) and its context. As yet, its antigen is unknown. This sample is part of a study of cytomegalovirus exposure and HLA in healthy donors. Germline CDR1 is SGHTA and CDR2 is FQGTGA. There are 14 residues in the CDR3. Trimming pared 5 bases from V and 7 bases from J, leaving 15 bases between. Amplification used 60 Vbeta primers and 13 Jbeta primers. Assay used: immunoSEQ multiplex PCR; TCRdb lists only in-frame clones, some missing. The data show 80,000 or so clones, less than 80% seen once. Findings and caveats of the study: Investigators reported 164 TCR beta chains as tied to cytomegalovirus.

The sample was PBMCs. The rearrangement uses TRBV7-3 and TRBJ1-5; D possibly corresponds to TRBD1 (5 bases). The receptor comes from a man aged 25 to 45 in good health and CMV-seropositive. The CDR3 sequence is CASSPAGGGQPQHF. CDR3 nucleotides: TGTGCCAGCAGCCCAGCGGGGGGAGGCCAGCCCCAGCATTTT.